Below, 6 T cell receptor beta chains from the same sample are listed, as sequenced in a study of shared clonotypes between healthy human individuals. Profiled with immunoSEQ multiplex PCR; TCRdb holds only in-frame clones, not every one. The sample contains hundreds of thousands of clones, roughly 96% of which appear only once. Naive CD8 cells lacked CD45RO and underwent positive selection for CCR7, leaving out terminally differentiated effector memory CD45RA+ cells. The sample consisted of naive CD8+ T cells sorted from blood. The receptors were gathered from a woman aged 30 to 39 in good health.

The chain couples TRBV27 to TRBJ2-5, with D unclear. Trimming removed 8 bases at V and 1 base at J, with 11 bases between. The length of the CDR3 is 13 residues. Germline assignment: CDR1 MNHEY and CDR2 SMNVEV (reference sequence). The CDR3 here is CASGTGSQETQYF. CDR3 in DNA: TGTGCCAGCGGTACCGGGTCCCAAGAGACCCAGTACTTC.

The chain has TRBV5-1 and TRBJ1-5; D not certain. Trimming left V 6 bases short and J 0 bases short, with 13 bases between. The CDR3 contains 15 residues. Germline V gene lookup returns CDR1 SGHRS and CDR2 YFSETQ. The CDR3 DNA follows: TGCGCCAGCAAAATCGTTCCCTATAGCAATCAGCCCCAGCATTTT. This translates into CASKIVPYSNQPQHF.

This rearrangement joins TRBV7-8 to TRBJ2-7, with TRBD2 matching 10 bases. Germline V gives CDR1 SGHVS, CDR2 FQNEAQ. The trim removed 1 base at V and 7 bases at J, leaving 10 bases unmatched. The CDR3 contains 16 residues. The CDR3 sequence is CASSLGLAGVRWEQYF. CDR3 sequence (DNA): TGTGCCAGCAGCTTAGGTCTAGCGGGAGTACGTTGGGAGCAGTACTTC.

CDR3 in amino acids: CAWSPDSRYEQYF. The CDR3 bases are TGTGCCTGGAGTCCGGACAGTCGCTACGAGCAGTACTTC. J is TRBJ2-7 and V is TRBV30, with D possibly matching TRBD1 (6 bases). CDR3 length: 13 residues. Germline V gives CDR1 GTSNPN, CDR2 SVGIG (reference sequence). Between the trimmed V and J ends, which lost 2 bases and 3 bases, there was a span of 11 bases.

This chain connects TRBV27 to TRBJ2-7; D is possibly TRBD2 (7 bases). Germline lookup yields CDR1 MNHEY and CDR2 SMNVEV (reference sequence). The V gene lost 2 bases and the J gene lost 4 bases, with 18 bases spanning the gap. There are 16 residues in the CDR3. The CDR3 sequence: CASSLRSGGLPYEQYF. Written as DNA, the CDR3 is TGTGCCAGCAGTTTAAGGTCCGGGGGGCTCCCTTACGAGCAGTACTTC.

The chain couples TRBV7-6 to TRBJ2-2; 7 bases are a match to TRBD2. Germline V lookup: CDR1 SGHVS, CDR2 FNYEAQ. The junction had 7 bases not matched to a gene; V was cut back by 1 base and J by 2 bases. This CDR3 contains 17 residues. The CDR3 region is CASSLVAGGSNTGELFF. The CDR3, as DNA: TGTGCCAGCAGCTTAGTGGCGGGCGGGAGTAACACCGGGGAGCTGTTTTTT.